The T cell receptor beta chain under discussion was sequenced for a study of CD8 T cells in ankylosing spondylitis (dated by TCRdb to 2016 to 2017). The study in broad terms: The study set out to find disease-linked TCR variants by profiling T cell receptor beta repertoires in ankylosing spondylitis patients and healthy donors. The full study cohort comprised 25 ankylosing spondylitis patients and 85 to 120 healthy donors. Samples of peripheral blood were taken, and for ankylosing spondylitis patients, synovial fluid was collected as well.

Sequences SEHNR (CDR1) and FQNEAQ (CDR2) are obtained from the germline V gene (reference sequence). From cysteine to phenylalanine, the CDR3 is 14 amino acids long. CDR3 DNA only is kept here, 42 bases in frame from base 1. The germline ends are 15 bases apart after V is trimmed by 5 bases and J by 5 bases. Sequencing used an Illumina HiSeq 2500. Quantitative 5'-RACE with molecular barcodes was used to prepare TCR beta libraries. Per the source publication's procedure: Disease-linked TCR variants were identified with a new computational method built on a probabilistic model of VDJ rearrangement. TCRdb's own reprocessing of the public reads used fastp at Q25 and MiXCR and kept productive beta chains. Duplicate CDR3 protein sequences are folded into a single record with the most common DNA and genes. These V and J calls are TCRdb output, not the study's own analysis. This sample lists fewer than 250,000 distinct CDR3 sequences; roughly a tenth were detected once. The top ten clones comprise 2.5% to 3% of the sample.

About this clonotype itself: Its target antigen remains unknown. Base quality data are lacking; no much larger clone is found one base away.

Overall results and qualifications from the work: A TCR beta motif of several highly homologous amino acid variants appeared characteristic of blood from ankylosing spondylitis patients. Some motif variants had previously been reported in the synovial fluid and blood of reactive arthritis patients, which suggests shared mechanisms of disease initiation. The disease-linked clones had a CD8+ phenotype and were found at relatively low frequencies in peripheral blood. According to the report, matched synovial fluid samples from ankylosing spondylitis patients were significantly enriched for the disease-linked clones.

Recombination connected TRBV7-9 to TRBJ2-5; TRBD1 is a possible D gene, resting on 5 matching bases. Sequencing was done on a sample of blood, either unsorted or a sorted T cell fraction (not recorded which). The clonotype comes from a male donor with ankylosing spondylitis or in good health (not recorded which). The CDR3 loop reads CASSSELKGETQYF. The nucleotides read TGTGCCAGCAGCAGCGAACTGAAGGGGGAGACCCAGTACTTC.